This T cell receptor (beta chain) comes out of a study of cytomegalovirus exposure and HLA in healthy donors. The primer mix had 60 Vbeta and 13 Jbeta primers. Only in-frame clones appear in the TCRdb table, and some are missing; sequencing was by immunoSEQ multiplex PCR. The sample holds some 110,000 clones, approximately 67% seen once. This clone showed up just a few times. V was cut by 4 bases and J by 11 bases, with 11 bases left in between. The CDR3 has 10 residues. Per germline, CDR1 GTSNPN and CDR2 SVGIG (reference sequence). This chain links TRBV30 with TRBJ1-1; D not certain. The source is a man younger than 35 in good health and CMV-seronegative. Input material: PBMCs. The CDR3 loop reads CAWISPSAFF. Written as DNA, the CDR3 is TGTGCCTGGATCTCCCCCTCGGCTTTCTTT.